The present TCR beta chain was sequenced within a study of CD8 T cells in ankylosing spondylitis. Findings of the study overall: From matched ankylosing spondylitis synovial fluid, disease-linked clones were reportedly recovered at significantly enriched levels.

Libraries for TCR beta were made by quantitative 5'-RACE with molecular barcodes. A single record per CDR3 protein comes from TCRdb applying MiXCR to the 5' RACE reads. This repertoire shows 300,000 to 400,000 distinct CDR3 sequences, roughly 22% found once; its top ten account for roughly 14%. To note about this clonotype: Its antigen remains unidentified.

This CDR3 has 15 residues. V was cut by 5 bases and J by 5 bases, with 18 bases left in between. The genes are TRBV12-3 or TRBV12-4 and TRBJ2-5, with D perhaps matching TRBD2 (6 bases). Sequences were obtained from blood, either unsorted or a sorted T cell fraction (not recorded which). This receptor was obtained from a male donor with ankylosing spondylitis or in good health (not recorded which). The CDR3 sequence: CASSPGGGLGETQYF. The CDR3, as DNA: TGTGCCAGCAGTCCCGGGGGAGGTTTAGGGGAGACCCAGTACTTC.